One and the same sample provided the 18 T cell receptor beta chains below, sequenced in a study of shared clonotypes between healthy human individuals. The method was immunoSEQ multiplex PCR; TCRdb's version includes in-frame clones alone and lacks a portion of them. The data hold 1,400,000 or so clones, with approximately 98.5% observed a single time. Sequencing was done on a sample of naive CD4+ T cells sorted from blood. Indicated subset: CD45RA+ positively selected. Receptor source: a man aged 25-45 years in good health.

The genes are TRBV12-5 and TRBJ2-7, with 7 bases that match TRBD2. V lost 0 bases to trimming and J lost 5 bases; unmatched junction nucleotides: 7. Per germline, CDR1 LGHNT and CDR2 FRNRAP. The CDR3 is 15 amino acids. In DNA, the CDR3 is TGTGCTAGTGGTTTGGTACTGGGAGGGACCCACGAGCAGTACTTC. It codes for CASGLVLGGTHEQYF.

J is TRBJ2-7 and V is TRBV5-8; D is unclear. The germline gives CDR1 SGHTS, CDR2 YDEGEE. Deletions cut 6 bases from V and 3 bases from J, with 28 bases between. This CDR3 contains 18 residues. The DNA of the CDR3 is TGTGCCAGCAAGGGTAGTGCTTCAAGGAGCCTCAAACTCTACGAGCAGTACTTC. This codes for CASKGSASRSLKLYEQYF.

The CDR3 here is CASSLEREPLKRAYEQYF. The CDR3, as DNA: TGTGCCAGCAGTCTAGAGCGGGAGCCGCTCAAACGGGCCTACGAGCAGTACTTC. The chain carries TRBV27 and TRBJ2-7; the match to TRBD2 covers 8 bases. Germline V CDR1 and CDR2: MNHEY, SMNVEV (reference sequence). V lost 5 bases and J lost 2; bases outside the gene matches: 17. The CDR3 is made up of 18 amino acids.

The chain uses TRBV7-2 and TRBJ2-7, with 7 nucleotides matching TRBD2. This CDR3 has 14 residues. The ends lost 5 bases at V and 2 bases at J; junction bases unmatched: 6. Germline-derived CDR1 and CDR2 are SGHTA and FQGNSA. The CDR3 sequence is CASSRGVDPYEQYF. CDR3 nucleotide sequence: TGTGCCAGCAGCCGGGGGGTCGATCCCTACGAGCAGTACTTC.

V gene TRBV7-2 combines with J gene TRBJ1-5; the D gene is possibly TRBD1 (6 bases). The CDR3 totals 13 residues. V dropped 3 bases and J dropped 5 bases, with 8 bases sitting between them. Germline V lookup: CDR1 SGHTA, CDR2 FQGNSA. As DNA, the CDR3 is TGTGCCAGCAGCTTCGAGGGGGATCAGCCCCAGCATTTT. It yields the protein CASSFEGDQPQHF.

This clone was picked up one time. The chain carries TRBV23-1 and TRBJ1-5; D call uncertain. TRBV23-1 is treated as an ORF (open reading frame) with a function not yet certain. V lost 4 bases to trimming and J lost 3 bases, with 10 bases between them. The length of the CDR3 is 14 residues. CDR3 protein: CASSPWTFNQPQHF. In DNA form, the CDR3 reads TGCGCCAGCAGTCCTTGGACTTTCAATCAGCCCCAGCATTTT.

This clone was detected a few times. This rearrangement joins TRBV29-1 to TRBJ2-1, with 8 nucleotides matching TRBD2. The CDR3 totals 13 residues. Unmatched junction bases numbered 8, after V lost 6 bases and J lost 7 bases. Germline V gene data show CDR1 as SQVTM and CDR2 as ANQGSEA. In DNA form, the CDR3 reads TGCAGCGTCCGAACGGGACTAGGTAATGAGCAGTTCTTC. Translated, it gives CSVRTGLGNEQFF.

In regard to this clone: The sample holds other DNA sequences that translate to the same CDR3. The V gene is TRBV11-2, the J gene TRBJ2-7, with 8 bases that match TRBD2. This CDR3 is 15 amino acids long. V was clipped by 1 base and J by 0 bases; unmatched bases: 2. CDR1 is SGHAT and CDR2 is FQNNGV in the germline V gene. The CDR3 DNA follows: TGTGCCAGCAGCTTAGTGGCGGGAGGCTCCTACGAGCAGTACTTC. Protein product: CASSLVAGGSYEQYF.

This chain joins TRBV29-1 and TRBJ1-5; TRBD1 is a possible D gene (5 bases). V lost 4 bases to trimming and J lost 5 bases, with 9 bases between them. The CDR3 has 12 amino acids. Germline V CDR1 and CDR2: SQVTM, ANQGSEA. The CDR3 sequence is CSVATDYQPQHF. In DNA, the CDR3 is TGCAGCGTTGCGACAGATTATCAGCCCCAGCATTTT.

The chain is built from TRBV28 and TRBJ1-2; no firm D call. The CDR3 extends over 13 amino acids. V shed 4 bases and J shed 4 bases, with 10 bases lying between them. Germline CDR1 and CDR2: MDHEN and SYDVKM. CDR3 in DNA: TGTGCCAGCAGTTACCCGGCCAGCTATGGCTACACCTTC. Translated: CASSYPASYGYTF.

The chain is built from TRBV5-5 and TRBJ2-1; D might be TRBD2 (5 bases). V was clipped by 8 bases and J by 0 bases, with 12 bases between them. Germline V gene lookup returns CDR1 SGHKS and CDR2 YYEKEE (reference sequence). The CDR3 runs 14 residues. CDR3 DNA sequence: TGTGCCAGTAACCTCCGGGACTCCTACAATGAGCAGTTCTTC. The encoded protein is CASNLRDSYNEQFF.

Only one count was recorded for this clone. This specimen includes other DNA sequences encoding the same CDR3. The genes are TRBV5-1 and TRBJ2-2; 9 nucleotides line up with TRBD1. The germline V gene has CDR1 SGHRS and CDR2 YFSETQ. The CDR3 is 15 residues long. J gave up 5 bases and V 4 bases, and 6 bases lay outside the gene matches. The CDR3 DNA reads TGCGCCAGCAGCACTACAGGGGGCAGGACCGGGGAGCTGTTTTTT. Amino acids: CASSTTGGRTGELFF.

The chain uses TRBV29-1 and TRBJ1-5; 7 positions agree with TRBD1. This CDR3 is built from 12 residues. Germline V gene sequence: CDR1 SQVTM, CDR2 ANQGSEA. Losses at the gene ends were 5 bases for V and 11 bases for J; bases not matched to a gene: 9. DNA of the CDR3: TGCAGCGTTTCAGGGGGGGGTGGGTCCCAGCATTTT. Protein sequence: CSVSGGGGSQHF.

The chain is built from TRBV23-1 and TRBJ1-5, with D unresolved. TRBV23-1 is an open reading frame, and its role is uncertain. CDR3 length: 10 amino acids. Trimming removed 11 bases at V and 9 bases at J, with 11 bases between. CDR3 sequence: CAHDVGPQHF. CDR3 coding DNA: TGCGCCCACGATGTTGGGCCCCAGCATTTT.

This rearrangement joins TRBV7-8 to TRBJ1-5; D is ambiguous. The CDR3 is 13 residues long. V lost 5 bases and J lost 5, with 10 bases in between. The germline V gene encodes CDR1 SGHVS and CDR2 FQNEAQ. The DNA for the CDR3 is TGTGCCAGCAGCCCCTTTCTTTATCAGCCCCAGCATTTT. Its translation: CASSPFLYQPQHF.

The chain combines TRBV28 with TRBJ2-1, with 12 bases aligning to TRBD2. This CDR3 is 19 amino acids long. Germline V CDR1 and CDR2: MDHEN, SYDVKM. Trimming cost V 6 bases and J 4 bases; bases outside gene matches: 16. The CDR3 DNA follows: TGTGCCAGCAGCACTATACTAGGGCTAGCGGGAGGGATTTACAATGAGCAGTTCTTC. As protein: CASSTILGLAGGIYNEQFF.

This chain links TRBV18 with TRBJ1-1; the D gene is possibly TRBD1 (6 bases). Germline V lookup: CDR1 KGHSH, CDR2 LQKENI. V was shortened by 3 bases and J by 4 bases, with 12 bases between the two germline ends. The CDR3 runs to 14 residues. CDR3 residues: CASSPRTEVTEAFF. The CDR3 nucleotides read TGTGCCAGCTCACCCCGGACAGAGGTCACTGAAGCTTTCTTT.

The rearrangement links TRBV7-9 to TRBJ1-2; 8 positions match TRBD1. The J segment lost 0 bases and the V segment lost 0 bases, leaving 3 bases of the junction unmatched. CDR3 size: 16 residues. Germline V gene sequence: CDR1 SEHNR, CDR2 FQNEAQ (reference sequence). CDR3 bases: TGTGCCAGCAGCTTAGCGGAGACAGGGGCTAACTATGGCTACACCTTC. Its translation is CASSLAETGANYGYTF. Complete variable domain (other parts from reference TRBV7-9 and TRBJ1-2): DTGVSQNPRHKITKRGQNVTFRCDPISEHNRLYWYRQTLGQGPEFLTYFQNEAQLEKSRLLSDRFSAERPKGSFSTLEIQRTEQGDSAMYLCASSLAETGANYGYTFGSGTRLTVV.